A single sample gave rise to the 5 T cell receptor beta chains below, sequenced in a study of blood T cell repertoires in COVID-19. TCRdb's table, derived via immunoSEQ multiplex PCR, lists solely in-frame clones and lacks some. Among 130,000 to 150,000 clones listed, roughly 89% were seen once. Sequences were obtained from peripheral blood. Source of these receptors: a woman aged 40 to 55 with acute or convalescent COVID-19.

CDR3 amino acids: CASSLEDSLYGYTF. The CDR3 DNA reads as TGTGCCAGCAGCTTAGAGGACAGCCTCTATGGCTACACCTTC. The chain combines TRBV7-8 with TRBJ1-2; possible D gene TRBD1, 6 bases. The CDR3 extends over 14 amino acids. Trimming removed 1 base at V and 4 bases at J, with 10 bases between. The germline V gene encodes CDR1 SGHVS and CDR2 FQNEAQ.

This chain links TRBV7-2 with TRBJ2-5; perhaps TRBD2 as D (7 bases). This CDR3 is 14 amino acids long. Germline V gene data show CDR1 as SGHTA and CDR2 as FQGNSA. V was pared by 2 bases and J by 4 bases, with 11 bases between. CDR3 sequence reads: CASSLKGGGETQYF. The CDR3 bases are TGTGCCAGCAGCTTAAAAGGGGGGGGAGAGACCCAGTACTTC.

This clone showed up just a few times. This chain uses TRBV7-2 with TRBJ2-3; no firm D call. The CDR3 runs to 13 residues. In germline, CDR1 is SGHTA, CDR2 FQGNSA. The V end was cut by 1 base, the J end by 4 bases, with 6 bases between. The CDR3 loop reads CASSLVASDTQYF. As DNA, the CDR3 is TGTGCCAGCAGCTTAGTAGCTTCAGATACGCAGTATTTT. The full variable domain, rest sourced from reference TRBV7-2 and TRBJ2-3, is GAGVSQSPSNKVTEKGKDVELRCDPISGHTALYWYRQSLGQGLEFLIYFQGNSAPDKSGLPSDRFSAERTGGSVSTLTIQRTQQEDSAVYLCASSLVASDTQYFGPGTRLTVL.

J is TRBJ1-2 and V is TRBV5-1; 7 nucleotides line up with TRBD1. V was pared by 4 bases and J by 5 bases, with 5 bases of the junction left unmatched. Germline V CDR1 and CDR2: SGHRS, YFSETQ. This CDR3 has 13 amino acids. CDR3 bases: TGCGCCAGCAGCCAAGGGACAGTTTATGGCTACACCTTC. Translation gives CASSQGTVYGYTF.

This clone appeared once. DNA for the CDR3: TGTGCCAGCAGGGACAGCCCCGATCAGCCCCAGCATTTT. Translated, it gives CASRDSPDQPQHF. J is TRBJ1-5 and V is TRBV12-3 or TRBV12-4, with D perhaps matching TRBD1 (6 bases). This CDR3 spans 13 amino acids. The V gene lost 6 bases and the J gene lost 5 bases, with 11 bases spanning the gap.